This T cell receptor (beta chain) was recovered during a study of beta chain features in type 1 diabetes. A word on this clone: Its antigen remains unidentified.

Regarding the study as a whole: The VDJ junctions of type 1 diabetes patients carried fewer insertions and more deletions.

CD4+ cells of the naive, central memory, regulatory and stem cell-like memory types were sorted via CD45RO/CCR7/CD25/CD127/CD95/CD27. The sequenced template was cDNA made from the entire isolated RNA. An average of around 3.9 million reads was obtained for naive, central memory and regulatory T cell samples. Method: immunoSEQ multiplex PCR; TCRdb's copy keeps in-frame clones and lacks some. The data hold more than 130,000 clones, with 6.9% observed a single time. This CDR3 comprises 14 residues. Germline-derived CDR1 and CDR2 are SGHRS and YFSETQ. V gave up 4 bases and J gave up 8 bases; unmatched junction bases: 9.

The TCR originated in a woman aged 25 to 39 in good health. This chain joins TRBV5-1 and TRBJ2-1; 7 nucleotides line up with TRBD1. Sequencing used central memory CD4+ T cells from blood. In DNA form, the CDR3 reads TGCGCCAGCAGCACACAGGGGTGGATGGATGAGCAGTTCTTC. Its protein product is CASSTQGWMDEQFF.